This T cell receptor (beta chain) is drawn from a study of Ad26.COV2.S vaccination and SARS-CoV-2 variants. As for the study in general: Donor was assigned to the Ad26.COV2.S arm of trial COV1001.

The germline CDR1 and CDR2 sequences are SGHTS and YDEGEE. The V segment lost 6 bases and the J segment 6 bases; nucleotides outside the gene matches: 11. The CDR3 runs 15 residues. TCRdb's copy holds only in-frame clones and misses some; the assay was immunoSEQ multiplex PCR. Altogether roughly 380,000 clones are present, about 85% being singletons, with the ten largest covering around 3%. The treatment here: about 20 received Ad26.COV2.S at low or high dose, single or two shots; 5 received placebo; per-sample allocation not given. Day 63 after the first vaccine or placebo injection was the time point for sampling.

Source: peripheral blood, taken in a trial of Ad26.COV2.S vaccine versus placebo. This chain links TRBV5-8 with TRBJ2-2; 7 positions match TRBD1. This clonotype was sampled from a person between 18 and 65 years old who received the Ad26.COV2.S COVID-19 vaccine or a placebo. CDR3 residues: CASNPLDRAPGELFF. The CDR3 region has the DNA TGTGCCAGCAACCCCCTTGACAGGGCTCCCGGGGAGCTGTTTTTT.